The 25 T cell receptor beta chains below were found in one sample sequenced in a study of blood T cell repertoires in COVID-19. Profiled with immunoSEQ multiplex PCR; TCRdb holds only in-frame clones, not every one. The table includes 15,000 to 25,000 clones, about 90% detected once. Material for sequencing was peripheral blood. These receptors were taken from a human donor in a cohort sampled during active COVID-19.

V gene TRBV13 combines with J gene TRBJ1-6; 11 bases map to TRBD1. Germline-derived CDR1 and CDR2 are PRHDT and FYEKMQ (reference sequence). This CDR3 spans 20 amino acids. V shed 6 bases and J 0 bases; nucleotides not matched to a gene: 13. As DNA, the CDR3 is TGTGCCAGCAGTAATCGGTTGGGACAGGGGGGAAGCTCCTATAATTCACCCCTCCACTTT. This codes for CASSNRLGQGGSSYNSPLHF.

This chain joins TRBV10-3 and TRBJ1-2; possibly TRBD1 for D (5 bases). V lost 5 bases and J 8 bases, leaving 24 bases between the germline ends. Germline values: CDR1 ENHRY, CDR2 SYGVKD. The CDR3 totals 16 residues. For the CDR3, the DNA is TGTGCCATCAGTCTCCCACTGGGGGGTCCCTCAGGCGGCTACACCTTC. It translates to CAISLPLGGPSGGYTF.

Here the CDR3 reads CAWSQTSPGEQYF. CDR3 DNA: TGTGCCTGGAGTCAGACTAGCCCGGGCGAGCAGTACTTC. This chain uses TRBV30 with TRBJ2-7, with 7 bases aligning to TRBD2. V trimming: 2 bases; J trimming: 6 bases; junction bases outside the gene matches: 7. Germline loops: CDR1 GTSNPN, CDR2 SVGIG (reference sequence). This CDR3 has 13 amino acids. Combining the CDR3 with reference TRBV30 and TRBJ2-7 gives the whole variable domain SQTIHQWPATLVQPVGSPLSLECTVEGTSNPNLYWYRQAAGRGLQLLFYSVGIGQISSEVPQNLSASRPQDRQFILSSKKLLLSDSGFYLCAWSQTSPGEQYFGPGTRLTVT.

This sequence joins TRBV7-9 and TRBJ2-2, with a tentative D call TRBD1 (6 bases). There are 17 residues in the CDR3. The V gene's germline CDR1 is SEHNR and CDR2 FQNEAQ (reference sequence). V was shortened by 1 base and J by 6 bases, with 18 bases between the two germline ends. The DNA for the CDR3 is TGTGCCAGCAGCTTAGGTCCCACAGGGCTTATCGCCGGGGAGCTGTTTTTT. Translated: CASSLGPTGLIAGELFF.

CDR3 in amino acids: CASSYSRQTNTEAFF. Written as DNA, the CDR3 is TGTGCCAGCAGTTATTCAAGACAGACGAACACTGAAGCTTTCTTT. The V gene is TRBV6-5, the J gene TRBJ1-1, with a tentative D call TRBD1 (5 bases). The CDR3 contains 15 residues. V was trimmed by 3 bases and J by 1 base, leaving 12 bases between them. CDR1 and CDR2 from the germline V gene are MNHEY and SVGAGI.

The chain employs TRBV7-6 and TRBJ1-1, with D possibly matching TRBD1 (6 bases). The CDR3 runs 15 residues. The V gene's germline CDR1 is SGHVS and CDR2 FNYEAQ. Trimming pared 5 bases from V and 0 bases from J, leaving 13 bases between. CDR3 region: CASSPTGGMNTEAFF. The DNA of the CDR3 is TGTGCCAGCAGCCCGACGGGGGGCATGAACACTGAAGCTTTCTTT.

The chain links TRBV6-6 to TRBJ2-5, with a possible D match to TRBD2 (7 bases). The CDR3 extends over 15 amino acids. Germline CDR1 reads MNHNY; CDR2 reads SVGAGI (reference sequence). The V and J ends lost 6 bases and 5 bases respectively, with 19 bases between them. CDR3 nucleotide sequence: TGTGCCAGCAGCCAAATTAGGGGGGAGGGGGAGACCCAGTACTTC. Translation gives CASSQIRGEGETQYF.

The DNA for the CDR3 is TGTGCCAGCTCATCTCCGGGGAAGCAGTTCTTC. Amino acid sequence: CASSSPGKQFF. This sequence joins TRBV2 and TRBJ2-1; D might be TRBD2 (5 bases). Germline V CDR1 and CDR2: SNHLY, FYNNEI. The CDR3 runs to 11 residues. Deletions cut 8 bases from V and 11 bases from J, with 13 bases between.

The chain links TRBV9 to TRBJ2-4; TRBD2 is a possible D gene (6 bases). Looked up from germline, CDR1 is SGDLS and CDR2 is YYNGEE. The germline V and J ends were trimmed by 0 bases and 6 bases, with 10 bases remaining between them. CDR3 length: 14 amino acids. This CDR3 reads CASSVGGGINIQYF. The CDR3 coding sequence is TGTGCCAGCAGCGTAGGAGGCGGGATAAACATTCAGTACTTC.

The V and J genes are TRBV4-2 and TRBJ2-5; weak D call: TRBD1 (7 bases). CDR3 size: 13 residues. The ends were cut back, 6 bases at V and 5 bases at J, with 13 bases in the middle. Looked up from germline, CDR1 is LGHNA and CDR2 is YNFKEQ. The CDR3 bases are TGTGCCAGCAGTCAGGGGGGTCTCGAGACCCAGTACTTC. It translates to CASSQGGLETQYF.

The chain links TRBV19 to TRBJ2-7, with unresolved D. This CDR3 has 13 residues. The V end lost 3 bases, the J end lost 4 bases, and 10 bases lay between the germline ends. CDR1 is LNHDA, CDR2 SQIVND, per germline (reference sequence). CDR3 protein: CASSIKPGYEQYF. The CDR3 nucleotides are TGTGCCAGTAGTATTAAGCCCGGGTACGAGCAGTACTTC.

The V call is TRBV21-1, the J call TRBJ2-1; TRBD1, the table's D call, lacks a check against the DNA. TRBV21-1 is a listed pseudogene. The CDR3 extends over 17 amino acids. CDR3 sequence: CASSKEPVGTGGNEQFF. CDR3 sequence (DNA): TGTGCCAGCAGCAAAGAGCCTGTGGGGACAGGGGGCAATGAGCAGTTCTTC.

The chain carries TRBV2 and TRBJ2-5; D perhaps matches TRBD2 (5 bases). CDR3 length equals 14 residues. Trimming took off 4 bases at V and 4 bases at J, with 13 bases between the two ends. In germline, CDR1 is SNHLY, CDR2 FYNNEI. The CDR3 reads CASSVGSSSETQYF. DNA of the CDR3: TGTGCCAGCAGTGTCGGCTCTAGCTCAGAGACCCAGTACTTC. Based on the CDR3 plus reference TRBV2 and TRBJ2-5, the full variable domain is EPEVTQTPSHQVTQMGQEVILRCVPISNHLYFYWYRQILGQKVEFLVSFYNNEISEKSEIFDDQFSVERPDGSNFTLKIRSTKLEDSAMYFCASSVGSSSETQYFGPGTRLLVL.

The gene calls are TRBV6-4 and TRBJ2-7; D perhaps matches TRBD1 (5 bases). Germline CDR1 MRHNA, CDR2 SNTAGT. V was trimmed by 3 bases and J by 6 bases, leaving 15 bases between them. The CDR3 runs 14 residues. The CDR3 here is CASSEGEGSGEQYF. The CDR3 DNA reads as TGTGCCAGCAGTGAAGGGGAAGGGTCTGGCGAGCAGTACTTC.

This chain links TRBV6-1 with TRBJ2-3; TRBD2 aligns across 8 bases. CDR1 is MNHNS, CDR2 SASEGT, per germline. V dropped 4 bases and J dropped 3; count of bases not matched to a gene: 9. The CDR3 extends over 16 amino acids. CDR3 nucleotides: TGTGCCAGCAGTGGTATGGGCGGGGGGAGTACAGATACGCAGTATTTT. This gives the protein CASSGMGGGSTDTQYF.

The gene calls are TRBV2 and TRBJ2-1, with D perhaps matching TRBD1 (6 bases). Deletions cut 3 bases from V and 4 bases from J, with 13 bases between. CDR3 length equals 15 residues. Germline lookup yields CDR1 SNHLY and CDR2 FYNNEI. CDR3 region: CASSDLWGQYNEQFF. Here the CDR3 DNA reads TGTGCCAGCAGTGATCTCTGGGGGCAATACAATGAGCAGTTCTTC.

The CDR3 protein is CASSERVGTSGVSSYNEQFF. The CDR3 region has the DNA TGTGCCAGCAGTGAGAGGGTGGGGACTAGCGGGGTGAGCTCCTACAATGAGCAGTTCTTC. The chain carries TRBV6-4 and TRBJ2-1, with 13 bases fitting TRBD2. CDR3 length: 20 amino acids. Trimming cost V 3 bases and J 0 bases; bases outside gene matches: 11. Per the germline V gene, CDR1 is MRHNA and CDR2 is SNTAGT.

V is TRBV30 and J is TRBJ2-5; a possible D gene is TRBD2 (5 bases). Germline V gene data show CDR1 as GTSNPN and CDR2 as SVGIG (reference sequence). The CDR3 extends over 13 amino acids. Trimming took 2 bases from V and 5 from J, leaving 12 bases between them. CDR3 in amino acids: CAWSSLALETQYF. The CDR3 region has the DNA TGTGCCTGGAGTTCCCTAGCTCTTGAGACCCAGTACTTC.

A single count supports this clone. DNA of the CDR3: TGTGCCAGCAGCTTAGGGGCCGCCGGGACTCCGAACACCGGGGAGCTGTTTTTT. Translation: CASSLGAAGTPNTGELFF. The chain uses TRBV13 and TRBJ2-2, with a tentative D call TRBD2 (6 bases). V lost 0 bases and J lost 0, with 14 bases in between. Germline CDR1 reads PRHDT; CDR2 reads FYEKMQ (reference sequence). The CDR3 has 18 residues.

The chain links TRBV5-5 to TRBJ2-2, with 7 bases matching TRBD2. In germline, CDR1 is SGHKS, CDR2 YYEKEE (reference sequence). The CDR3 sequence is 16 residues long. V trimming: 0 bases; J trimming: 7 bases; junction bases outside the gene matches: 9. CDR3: CASSLELAGGFGELFF. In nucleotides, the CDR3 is TGTGCCAGCAGCTTGGAGCTAGCCGGGGGGTTCGGGGAGCTGTTTTTT.

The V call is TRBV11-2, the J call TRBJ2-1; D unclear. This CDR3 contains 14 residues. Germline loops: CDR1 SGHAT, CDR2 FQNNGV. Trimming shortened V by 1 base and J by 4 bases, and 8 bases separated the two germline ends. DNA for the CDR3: TGTGCCAGCAGCTTAGGATCCAGTTACAATGAGCAGTTCTTC. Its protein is CASSLGSSYNEQFF.

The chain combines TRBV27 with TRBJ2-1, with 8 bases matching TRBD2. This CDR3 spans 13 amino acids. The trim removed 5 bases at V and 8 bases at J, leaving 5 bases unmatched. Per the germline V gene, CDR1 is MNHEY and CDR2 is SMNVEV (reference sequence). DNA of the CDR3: TGTGCCAGCAGTCTCCGGGGGGGCCATGAGCAGTTCTTC. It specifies CASSLRGGHEQFF.

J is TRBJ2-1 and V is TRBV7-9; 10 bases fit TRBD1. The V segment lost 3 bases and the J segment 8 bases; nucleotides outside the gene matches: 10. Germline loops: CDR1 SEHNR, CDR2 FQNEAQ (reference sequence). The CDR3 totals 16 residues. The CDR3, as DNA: TGTGCCAGCAGCTTTTTTCTGGACAGGGGGTTTGATGAGCAGTTCTTC. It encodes CASSFFLDRGFDEQFF.

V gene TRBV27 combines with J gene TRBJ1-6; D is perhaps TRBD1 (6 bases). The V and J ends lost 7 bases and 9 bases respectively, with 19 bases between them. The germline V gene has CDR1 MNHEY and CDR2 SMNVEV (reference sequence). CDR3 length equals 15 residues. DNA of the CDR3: TGTGCCAGCAAACTGGGGGGGCAGGGGAGTTCACCCCTCCACTTT. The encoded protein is CASKLGGQGSSPLHF.

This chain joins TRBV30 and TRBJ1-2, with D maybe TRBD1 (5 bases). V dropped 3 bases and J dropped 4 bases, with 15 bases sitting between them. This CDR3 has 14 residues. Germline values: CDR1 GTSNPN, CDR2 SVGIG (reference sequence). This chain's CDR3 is CAWRLIRGLYGYTF. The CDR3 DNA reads TGTGCCTGGAGACTGATAAGGGGCCTCTATGGCTACACCTTC.